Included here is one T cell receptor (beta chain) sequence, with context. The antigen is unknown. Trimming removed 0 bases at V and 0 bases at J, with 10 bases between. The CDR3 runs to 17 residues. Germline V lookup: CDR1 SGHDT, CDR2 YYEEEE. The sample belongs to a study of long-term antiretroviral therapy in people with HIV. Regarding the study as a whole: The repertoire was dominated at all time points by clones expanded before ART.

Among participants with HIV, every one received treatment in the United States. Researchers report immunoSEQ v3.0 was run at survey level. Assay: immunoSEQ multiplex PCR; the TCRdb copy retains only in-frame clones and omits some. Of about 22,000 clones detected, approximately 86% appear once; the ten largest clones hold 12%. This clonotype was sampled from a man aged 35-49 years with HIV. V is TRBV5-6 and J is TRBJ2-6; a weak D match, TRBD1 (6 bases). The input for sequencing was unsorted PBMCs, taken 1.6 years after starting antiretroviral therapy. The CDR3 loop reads CASSLGQANSGANVLTF. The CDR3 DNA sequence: TGTGCCAGCAGCTTGGGACAGGCCAACTCTGGGGCCAACGTCCTGACTTTC.